Listed below are T cell receptor beta chains from one sample, sequenced in a study of cytomegalovirus exposure and HLA in healthy donors. Repertoires were generated with immunoSEQ multiplex PCR, while TCRdb's copy carries only in-frame clones and drops some. The sample's table shows some 150,000 clones. The sequenced sample consisted of PBMCs. These receptors were obtained from a woman aged 18 to 35 in good health and CMV-seropositive. Both conserved end residues are part of each CDR3. D genes are given only for firm matches.

d_gene	j_gene	v_gene	CDR3nt	CDR3aa
TRBD2	TRBJ2-2	TRBV5-8	TGTGCCAGCAGCTTGGGACTAGCGGGAGCCCCCGGGGAGCTGTTTTTT	CASSLGLAGAPGELFF
TRBD2	TRBJ2-1	TRBV5-1	TGCGCCAGCAGCCCGGGGTCTAGCGGTTACAATGAGCAGTTCTTC	CASSPGSSGYNEQFF
TRBD2	TRBJ2-5	TRBV7-2	TGTGCCAGCAGCTTTAGCGGGGTCAGATTGGGGACCCAGTACTTC	CASSFSGVRLGTQYF
TRBD1	TRBJ1-1	TRBV18	TGTGCCAGCTCGCAGGGGGGCACTGAAGCTTTCTTT	CASSQGGTEAFF
TRBD2	TRBJ2-1	TRBV2	TGTGCCAGCCCGATTCTAGCGGGGAACAATGAGCAGTTCTTC	CASPILAGNNEQFF
-	TRBJ1-2	TRBV6-1	TGTGCCAGCAGCCTCGGGGGAGGAGGCTACACCTTC	CASSLGGGGYTF
-	TRBJ2-7	TRBV7-2	TGTGCCAGCAGCTTAAGCCGAAGAAAGCAGTACTTC	CASSLSRRKQYF
-	TRBJ1-1	TRBV2	TGTGCCAGCAGTGAAGATTGGGTCGGGGGAGCTTTCTTT	CASSEDWVGGAFF
-	TRBJ1-1	TRBV18	TGTGCCAGCTCACCCTTAGAGCAGGGGTGGCACACTGAAGCTTTCTTT	CASSPLEQGWHTEAFF
TRBD2	TRBJ2-3	TRBV29-1	TGCAGCGTTACTAGCGGGAGGGGGTCGGGAGATACGCAGTATTTT	CSVTSGRGSGDTQYF
-	TRBJ1-2	TRBV7-2	TGTGCCAGCAGCTACCCAGAGGGGGGGGCGTGGGGCTACACCTTC	CASSYPEGGAWGYTF
TRBD2	TRBJ2-5	TRBV5-1	TGCGCCAGCAGCTTGGGTGTAGCGGGGTACCAAGAGACCCAGTACTTC	CASSLGVAGYQETQYF
-	TRBJ1-3	TRBV4-1	TGCGCCAGCAGCCAAGGATCCAAGAGGGCTGGAAACACCATATATTTT	CASSQGSKRAGNTIYF
-	TRBJ1-2	TRBV5-6	TGTGCCAGCAGCGCAACCCCGGTAGCTAACTATGGCTACACCTTC	CASSATPVANYGYTF
TRBD2	TRBJ2-7	TRBV6-5	TGTGCCAGCAGTTACTCGACCGGGAGGGCCTACGAGCAGTACTTC	CASSYSTGRAYEQYF
-	TRBJ1-2	TRBV6-1	TGTGCCAGCAGTGAAGTCCGGGAAAACTATGGCTACACCTTC	CASSEVRENYGYTF
TRBD2	TRBJ2-1	TRBV7-6	TGTGCCAGCAGCTTCTCCTGGGGGGGAGAACCCTACAATGAGCAGTTCTTC	CASSFSWGGEPYNEQFF
-	TRBJ2-7	TRBV15	TGTGCCACCAGCAGGTATGGCGGGACTGACTACGAGCAGTACTTC	CATSRYGGTDYEQYF
TRBD2	TRBJ2-7	TRBV10-2	TGCGCCAGCAGTGTTGGTAGCGGGCTGTACGAGCAGTACTTC	CASSVGSGLYEQYF
-	TRBJ2-3	TRBV5-1	TGCGCCAGCAGCCCTCCCACAGATACGCAGTATTTT	CASSPPTDTQYF
TRBD2	TRBJ2-7	TRBV7-2	TGTGCCAGCAGAGCGGGAGGTGCCTACGAGCAGTACTTC	CASRAGGAYEQYF
TRBD1	TRBJ2-7	TRBV6-1	TGTGCCAGCAGACTCGGGACAGGGAACTACGAGCAGTACTTC	CASRLGTGNYEQYF
TRBD1	TRBJ1-2	TRBV7-2	TGTGCCAGCAGTTCGACAGGGGCGGTTCGCTACACCTTC	CASSSTGAVRYTF
TRBD1	TRBJ2-1	TRBV19	TGTGCCAGTAGGGGTACAGGGGATAGAAATGAGCAGTTCTTC	CASRGTGDRNEQFF
-	TRBJ2-2	TRBV10-1	TGCGCCAGCAGTGAGAGTCAGGCGAACACCGGGGAGCTGTTTTTT	CASSESQANTGELFF
TRBD2	TRBJ2-3	TRBV6-4	TGTGCCAGCTCAGCGGGGGGCCACACAGATACGCAGTATTTT	CASSAGGHTDTQYF
-	TRBJ2-5	TRBV19	TGTGCCAGCGTGGGGGCAGGGACCCAGTACTTC	CASVGAGTQYF
TRBD1	TRBJ1-2	TRBV30	TGTGCCTGGAGGCGACAGGGGGAAGGGGGCTACACCTTC	CAWRRQGEGGYTF
TRBD1	TRBJ1-1	TRBV10-1	TGCGCCAGCAGTGATTCCGACAGGGGTGCTTTCTTT	CASSDSDRGAFF
-	TRBJ1-4	TRBV14	TGTGCCAGCAGCCCTACCCTCGACACATTTGCAACTAATGAAAAACTGTTTTTT	CASSPTLDTFATNEKLFF
TRBD2	TRBJ2-3	TRBV15	TGTGCCACCAGCAGAGAAGCGGGAGGCGCAGATACGCAGTATTTT	CATSREAGGADTQYF
-	TRBJ1-4	TRBV5-1	TGCGCCAGCAGCTTGCAGGGGAAAGCAACTAATGAAAAACTGTTTTTT	CASSLQGKATNEKLFF
-	TRBJ2-6	TRBV5-1	TGCGCCAGCTCCACTACCTCTGGGGCCAACGTCCTGACTTTC	CASSTTSGANVLTF
-	TRBJ1-1	TRBV11-3	TGTGCCAGCAGCCTAGGGGGAGGGCGGGGGGCTGAAGCTTTCTTT	CASSLGGGRGAEAFF
-	TRBJ1-2	TRBV7-6	TGTGCCAGCAGCTTAGGGACAGCTTCTATGGACTACACCTTC	CASSLGTASMDYTF
-	TRBJ2-7	TRBV6-1	TGTGCCAGCAGTGACAGGTTCGGCTCCTACGAGCAGTACTTC	CASSDRFGSYEQYF
-	TRBJ1-2	TRBV4-1	TGCGCCAGCAGCCAAGATAGCGGGTCGCTCTATGGCTACACCTTC	CASSQDSGSLYGYTF
-	TRBJ2-2	TRBV27	TGTGCCAGCAGTTTACTAGCCGGCGGGGAGCTGTTTTTT	CASSLLAGGELFF
TRBD1	TRBJ1-2	TRBV15	TGTGCCACCAGCAGCCCAAGGAGTGGGCAGGGGGTTAACTATGGCTACACCTTC	CATSSPRSGQGVNYGYTF
-	TRBJ2-5	TRBV6-1	TGTGCCAGCAGTGTCAGGATCCAAGAGACCCAGTACTTC	CASSVRIQETQYF
-	TRBJ1-6	TRBV18	TGTGCCAGCTCTTCCTTATTCTCCTATAATTCACCCCTCCACTTT	CASSSLFSYNSPLHF
TRBD1	TRBJ2-7	TRBV27	TGTGCCAGCAGTTTTATGGTGCGGACAGGGACCCCCTACGAGCAGTACTTC	CASSFMVRTGTPYEQYF
TRBD2	TRBJ2-3	TRBV10-3	TGTGCCATCAGTGAGGGGCTAGCGGGAGGGCCAAGTAATACGCAGTATTTT	CAISEGLAGGPSNTQYF
-	TRBJ1-1	TRBV9	TGTGCCAGCAGCGTAGGTTCAGGGCCGAACACTGAAGCTTTCTTT	CASSVGSGPNTEAFF
-	TRBJ2-1	TRBV7-9	TGTGCCAGCAGCTTGGCGGGGAGCAATGAGCAGTTCTTC	CASSLAGSNEQFF
-	TRBJ1-2	TRBV10-2	TGCGCCAGCAGTGAGGAAAGGGGTCCCTATGGCTACACCTTC	CASSEERGPYGYTF
-	TRBJ2-2	TRBV27	TGTGCCGCGGGGAGAGGCCGGGAGCTGTTTTTT	CAAGRGRELFF
TRBD1	TRBJ2-5	TRBV7-8	TGTGCCAGCATTTTCCCCGGGACAGGGCACCAAGAGACCCAGTACTTC	CASIFPGTGHQETQYF
TRBD2	TRBJ2-3	TRBV7-2	TGTGCCAGCAGCTTAGGACTAGCGGCTAGCACAGATACGCAGTATTTT	CASSLGLAASTDTQYF
-	TRBJ1-1	TRBV4-2	TGTGCCAGCAGCCAAGCAATGCAGGGCACTGAAGCTTTCTTT	CASSQAMQGTEAFF